This entry lists 19 T cell receptor beta chains sequenced from one sample in a study of T cell responses to AZD1222 COVID-19 vaccine. Sequencing used immunoSEQ multiplex PCR; TCRdb keeps in-frame clones, though not all of them. The table includes about 130,000 clones, about nine tenths detected once. The source was peripheral blood, collected 28 days after the second AZD1222 dose. The receptors originated from an adult who received the AZD1222 COVID-19 vaccine.

This sequence joins TRBV2 and TRBJ2-7, with 10 nucleotides matching TRBD2. Germline CDR1 SNHLY, CDR2 FYNNEI. V dropped 3 bases and J dropped 12; count of bases not matched to a gene: 8. The CDR3 length is 13 residues. CDR3 protein: CASSDSSGGTLYF. CDR3 sequence (DNA): TGTGCCAGCAGTGACAGTAGCGGGGGGACGCTGTACTTC.

This chain connects TRBV7-9 to TRBJ1-2; 7 bases agree with TRBD1. The trim removed 5 bases at V and 6 bases at J, leaving 9 bases unmatched. CDR3 length equals 14 residues. Germline CDR1 reads SEHNR; CDR2 reads FQNEAQ (reference sequence). The CDR3 sequence: CASSEATGINGYTF. CDR3 DNA sequence: TGTGCCAGCAGCGAAGCGACAGGGATAAATGGCTACACCTTC.

DNA of the CDR3: TGTGCCAGCAGCCCCCGACAAGACTCCAATTACGAGCAGTACTTC. Its translation is CASSPRQDSNYEQYF. The genes are TRBV7-6 and TRBJ2-7; D gene uncertain. CDR3 length: 15 amino acids. Germline CDR1 reads SGHVS; CDR2 reads FNYEAQ. V was shortened by 5 bases and J by 4 bases, with 18 bases between the two germline ends.

The chain employs TRBV5-4 and TRBJ2-2; D may be TRBD1 or TRBD2 (5 bases each). The CDR3 runs 13 residues. The V end lost 0 bases, the J end lost 5 bases, and 5 bases lay between the germline ends. The germline gives CDR1 SGHNT, CDR2 YYREEE (reference sequence). CDR3: CASSLGGTGELFF. DNA of the CDR3: TGTGCCAGCAGCTTGGGGGGGACCGGGGAGCTGTTTTTT.

V and J are TRBV28 and TRBJ2-7; D uncertain. Between the trimmed V and J ends, which lost 5 bases and 6 bases, there was a span of 14 bases. CDR1 and CDR2 (germline): MDHEN, SYDVKM. This CDR3 is built from 13 residues. As DNA, the CDR3 is TGTGCCAGCAGTATAGGGTCAACGGGCGAGCAGTACTTC. It specifies CASSIGSTGEQYF. Full variable domain (missing parts from reference TRBV28 and TRBJ2-7): DVKVTQSSRYLVKRTGEKVFLECVQDMDHENMFWYRQDPGLGLRLIYFSYDVKMKEKGDIPEGYSVSREKKERFSLILESASTNQTSMYLCASSIGSTGEQYFGPGTRLTVT.

The V call is TRBV24-1, the J call TRBJ2-7; possible D gene TRBD2, 6 bases. The CDR3 consists of 13 residues. Germline V gives CDR1 KGHDR, CDR2 SFDVKD. Trimming removed 4 bases at V and 3 bases at J, with 9 bases between. CDR3 coding DNA: TGTGCCACCAGTGAAGCGGGCATCTACGAGCAGTACTTC. Translation: CATSEAGIYEQYF.

The V gene is TRBV5-1, the J gene TRBJ2-3, with D perhaps TRBD1 (5 bases). The germline gives CDR1 SGHRS, CDR2 YFSETQ. CDR3 size: 14 residues. V was trimmed by 1 base and J by 6 bases, leaving 12 bases between them. The CDR3 is CASSLNQGSDTQYF. The CDR3 DNA sequence: TGCGCCAGCAGCTTGAACCAGGGTAGTGATACGCAGTATTTT.

This clone was observed a single time. This chain connects TRBV5-1 to TRBJ2-7, with 8 bases matching TRBD1. The CDR3 is 16 residues long. In germline, CDR1 is SGHRS, CDR2 YFSETQ. The trim removed 0 bases at V and 4 bases at J, leaving 9 bases unmatched. The CDR3 protein is CASSLDGTGKVYEQYF. CDR3 nucleotide sequence: TGCGCCAGCAGCTTGGACGGGACAGGTAAAGTTTACGAGCAGTACTTC. Complete variable domain (other parts from reference TRBV5-1 and TRBJ2-7): KAGVTQTPRYLIKTRGQQVTLSCSPISGHRSVSWYQQTPGQGLQFLFEYFSETQRNKGNFPGRFSGRQFSNSRSEMNVSTLELGDSALYLCASSLDGTGKVYEQYFGPGTRLTVT.

V gene TRBV28 combines with J gene TRBJ1-5; TRBD1 matches 7 bases. This CDR3 has 13 residues. Germline trimming cut 9 bases from V and 5 bases from J; bases unmatched to any gene: 7. Looked up from germline, CDR1 is MDHEN and CDR2 is SYDVKM. CDR3 coding DNA: TGTGCCAGTCAGGGACAGTCCCATCAGCCCCAGCATTTT. This translates into CASQGQSHQPQHF.

This chain joins TRBV2 and TRBJ1-2, with D tentatively TRBD1 (5 bases). This CDR3 contains 13 residues. The ends were cut back, 1 base at V and 10 bases at J, with 13 bases in the middle. Germline CDR1 reads SNHLY; CDR2 reads FYNNEI. CDR3 sequence: CASSEVGLGAYTF. In nucleotides, the CDR3 is TGTGCCAGCAGTGAAGTGGGACTGGGCGCCTACACCTTC.

The J gene is TRBJ2-3, the V gene TRBV7-2; D is possibly TRBD1 or TRBD2 (5 bases each). The germline V and J ends were trimmed by 5 bases and 1 base, with 10 bases remaining between them. Germline CDR1 is SGHTA and CDR2 is FQGNSA. This CDR3 comprises 14 residues. CDR3 in DNA: TGTGCCAGCAGCCTGGGACCCGGCACAGATACGCAGTATTTT. Protein sequence: CASSLGPGTDTQYF.

The chain carries TRBV28 and TRBJ2-4; no clear D gene. Germline CDR1 is MDHEN and CDR2 is SYDVKM. Trimming left V 0 bases short and J 1 base short, with 10 bases between. The CDR3 loop spans 16 amino acids. The CDR3 DNA sequence: TGTGCCAGCAGTTTATGGGACGTGGGGGCCAAAAACATTCAGTACTTC. It yields the protein CASSLWDVGAKNIQYF.

The chain recombines TRBV7-7 with TRBJ1-3; 11 bases match TRBD1. Germline trimming cut 5 bases from V and 2 bases from J; bases unmatched to any gene: 2. The V gene's germline CDR1 is SSHAT and CDR2 FNYEAQ (reference sequence). The CDR3 loop spans 15 amino acids. In DNA, the CDR3 is TGTGCCAGCAGCCAGGGACAGGGGGCTGGAAACACCATATATTTT. Translation gives CASSQGQGAGNTIYF.

The rearrangement joins TRBV2 to TRBJ2-7, with D maybe TRBD1 (6 bases). Germline V gene lookup returns CDR1 SNHLY and CDR2 FYNNEI. The CDR3 contains 13 residues. V was cut by 5 bases and J by 5 bases, with 13 bases left in between. The CDR3 coding sequence is TGTGCCAGCAGTTCCGACAGGTCCCACGAGCAGTACTTC. Protein sequence: CASSSDRSHEQYF.

The genes are TRBV5-6 and TRBJ2-7; D is undetermined. Germline values: CDR1 SGHDT, CDR2 YYEEEE. There are 12 residues in the CDR3. Trimming cost V 2 bases and J 2 bases, with 5 bases left between them. Written as DNA, the CDR3 is TGTGCCAGCAGCTTCTCACCCTACGAGCAGTACTTC. This sequence encodes CASSFSPYEQYF.

The chain carries TRBV7-6 and TRBJ2-6; D gene ambiguous. This CDR3 contains 16 residues. Germline V lookup: CDR1 SGHVS, CDR2 FNYEAQ. The V end was cut by 1 base, the J end by 2 bases, with 9 bases between. The CDR3 DNA sequence: TGTGCCAGCAGCTTAGATAAACCTACTGGGGCCAACGTCCTGACTTTC. Translated: CASSLDKPTGANVLTF.

This chain uses TRBV28 with TRBJ1-1; 8 nucleotides line up with TRBD1. Per germline, CDR1 MDHEN and CDR2 SYDVKM. The CDR3 has 15 amino acids. V lost 4 bases to trimming and J lost 4 bases; unmatched junction nucleotides: 8. This CDR3 is CASSSYGQGGTEAFF. As DNA, the CDR3 is TGTGCCAGCAGTTCCTACGGACAGGGCGGCACTGAAGCTTTCTTT.

Comments on this clone: At one end, the junction sequence differs from germline, possibly due to a read error. The chain has TRBV7-9 and TRBJ1-2; D gene ambiguous. The CDR3 contains 14 residues. Germline-derived CDR1 and CDR2 are SEHNR and FQNEAQ (reference sequence). The CDR3 loop reads CASSFSDVFYGYTF. CDR3 coding DNA: TGTGCCAGCAGCTTCTCGGACGTCTTCTATGGTTACACCTTC.

The gene calls are TRBV29-1 and TRBJ2-3; 13 bases agree with TRBD2. J was trimmed by 4 bases and V by 3 bases; bases with no gene match: 1. CDR1 and CDR2 (germline): SQVTM, ANQGSEA. The CDR3 loop spans 14 amino acids. CDR3 amino acids: CSVEGLAGPDTQYF. CDR3 sequence (DNA): TGCAGCGTTGAGGGACTAGCGGGGCCAGATACGCAGTATTTT.